This T cell receptor beta chain was recovered during a study of CD8 T cells in ankylosing spondylitis. Whole-study findings and limits: In peripheral blood, disease-linked CD8+ clones occurred at relatively low frequencies. Reportedly, disease-linked clones are significantly enriched in ankylosing spondylitis patients' matched synovial fluid. It appeared that ankylosing spondylitis blood was characterized by a TCR beta motif of several highly homologous variants.

This CDR3 has 17 residues. CDR1 and CDR2 from the germline V gene are SGHTA and FQGNSA. V was cut by 3 bases and J by 4 bases, with 21 bases left in between. TCRdb recomputed calls from the 5' RACE reads with MiXCR, one row per CDR3 protein. The sample shows fewer than 550,000 distinct CDR3 sequences, under 5.5% of them seen only once. This clonotype was observed at least ten times. Its specificity is unknown. The chain has TRBV7-2 and TRBJ1-2, with D perhaps matching TRBD1 (6 bases). Sequencing was carried out using blood, either unsorted or a sorted T cell fraction (not recorded which). This sequence was found in a male donor with ankylosing spondylitis. For the CDR3, the DNA is TGTGCCAGCAGCTTCCTTGGGGGGACACAGGGAGGCTATGGCTACACCTTC. This gives the protein CASSFLGGTQGGYGYTF.